This TCR beta chain is from a study of graft-versus-host responses after intestinal transplantation. The overall study: In this cohort, recipients had multivisceral, liver-intestinal, or isolated intestinal transplants. Broader study findings: GvH clones surfaced in recipient marrow, some emerging earlier in ileum or blood. Allograft graft-versus-host to host-versus-graft clonal ratios ran high in patients with graft-donor T cell macrochimerism.

Germline CDR1 and CDR2: MNHNY and SVGAGI (reference sequence). The CDR3 is 15 amino acids. The J segment lost 7 bases and the V segment lost 7 bases, leaving 10 bases of the junction unmatched. Responders that carried the CFSE label, roughly 200,000 of them, were plated with roughly 200,000 irradiated, violet-dye-labeled stimulator cells. Using immunoSEQ multiplex PCR, the repertoire was profiled, and TCRdb retains in-frame clones only, with some absent. The profile shows 8,000 to 13,000 clones, under 40% of them singletons. The receptor was derived from a human patient who received an intestinal transplant. The sample was alloreactive CD8+ T cells from a mixed lymphocyte reaction culture, taken before intestinal transplant. Subset in this sample: CFSE-low proliferating T cells sorted from roughly 6-day pre-transplant mixed lymphocyte reaction (GvH or HvG direction). The chain combines TRBV6-6 with TRBJ1-6; the match to TRBD1 covers 7 bases. In nucleotides, the CDR3 is TGTGCCAGCAAGACAGGGCCCTGGGAAAATTCACCCCTCCACTTT. It yields the protein CASKTGPWENSPLHF.